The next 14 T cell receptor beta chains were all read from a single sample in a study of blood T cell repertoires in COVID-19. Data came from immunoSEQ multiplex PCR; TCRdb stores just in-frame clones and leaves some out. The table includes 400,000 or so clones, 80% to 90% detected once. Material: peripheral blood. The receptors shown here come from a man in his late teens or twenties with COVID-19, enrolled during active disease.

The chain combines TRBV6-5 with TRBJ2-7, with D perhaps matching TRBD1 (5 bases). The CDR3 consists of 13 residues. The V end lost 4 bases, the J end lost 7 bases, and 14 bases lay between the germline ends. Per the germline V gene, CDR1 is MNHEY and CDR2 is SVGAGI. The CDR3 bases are TGTGCCAGCAGTTGGACATCAGAGAAGGAGCAGTACTTC. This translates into CASSWTSEKEQYF.

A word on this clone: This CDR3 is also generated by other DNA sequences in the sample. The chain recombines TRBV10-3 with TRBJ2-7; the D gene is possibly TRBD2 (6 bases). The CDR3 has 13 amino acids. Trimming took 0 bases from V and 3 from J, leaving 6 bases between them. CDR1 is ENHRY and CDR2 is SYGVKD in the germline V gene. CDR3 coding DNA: TGTGCCATCAGTGAGTCGGGGGGCTACGAGCAGTACTTC. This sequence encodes CAISESGGYEQYF.

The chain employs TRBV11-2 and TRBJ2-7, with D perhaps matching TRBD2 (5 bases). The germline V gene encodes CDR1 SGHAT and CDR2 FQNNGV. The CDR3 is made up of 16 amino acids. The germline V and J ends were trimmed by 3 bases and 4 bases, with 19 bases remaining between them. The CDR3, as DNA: TGTGCCAGCAGCTTCACTAGTGGTTTGATAGGTTACGAGCAGTACTTC. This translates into CASSFTSGLIGYEQYF.

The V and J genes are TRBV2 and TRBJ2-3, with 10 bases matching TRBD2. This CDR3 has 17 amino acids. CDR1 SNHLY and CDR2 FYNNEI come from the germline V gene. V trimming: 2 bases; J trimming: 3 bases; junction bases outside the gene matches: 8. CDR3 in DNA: TGTGCCAGCAGTGAAAGCGAGCGGGGGGGCCCAACAGATACGCAGTATTTT. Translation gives CASSESERGGPTDTQYF.

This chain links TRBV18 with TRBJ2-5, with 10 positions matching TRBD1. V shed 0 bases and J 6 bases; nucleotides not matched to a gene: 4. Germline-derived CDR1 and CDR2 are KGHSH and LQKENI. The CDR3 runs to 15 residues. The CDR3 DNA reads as TGTGCCAGCTCACCACCGGGACAGGGGTGGAAGACCCAGTACTTC. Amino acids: CASSPPGQGWKTQYF.

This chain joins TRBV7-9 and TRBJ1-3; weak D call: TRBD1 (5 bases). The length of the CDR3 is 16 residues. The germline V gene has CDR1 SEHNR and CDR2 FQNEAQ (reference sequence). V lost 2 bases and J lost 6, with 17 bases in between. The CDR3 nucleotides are TGTGCCAGCAGCTTATCGGGACCCGGAGGGGCAAACACCATATATTTT. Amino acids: CASSLSGPGGANTIYF.

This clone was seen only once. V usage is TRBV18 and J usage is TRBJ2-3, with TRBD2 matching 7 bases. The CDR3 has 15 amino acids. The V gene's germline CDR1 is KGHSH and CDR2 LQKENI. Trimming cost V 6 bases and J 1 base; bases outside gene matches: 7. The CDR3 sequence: CASSRASGRTDTQYF. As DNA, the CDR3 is TGTGCCAGCTCTCGTGCTAGCGGACGCACAGATACGCAGTATTTT.

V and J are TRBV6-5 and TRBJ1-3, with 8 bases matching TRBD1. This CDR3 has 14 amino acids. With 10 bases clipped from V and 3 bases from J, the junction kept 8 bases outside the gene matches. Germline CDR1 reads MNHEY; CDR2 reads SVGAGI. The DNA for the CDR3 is TGTGCCACCGCCGGGACAGGAAGTGGAAACACCATATATTTT. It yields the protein CATAGTGSGNTIYF.

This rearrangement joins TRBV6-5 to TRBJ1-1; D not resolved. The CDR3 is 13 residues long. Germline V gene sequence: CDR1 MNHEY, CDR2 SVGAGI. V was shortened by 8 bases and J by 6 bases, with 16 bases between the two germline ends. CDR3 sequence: CASGRRWTPEAFF. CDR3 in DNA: TGTGCCAGCGGACGCAGGTGGACTCCTGAAGCTTTCTTT.

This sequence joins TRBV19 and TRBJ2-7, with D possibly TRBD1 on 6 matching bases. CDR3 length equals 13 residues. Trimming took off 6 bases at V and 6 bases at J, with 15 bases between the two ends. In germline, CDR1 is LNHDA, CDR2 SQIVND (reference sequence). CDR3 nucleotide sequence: TGTGCCAGTAGACAGGGATCGAAAGGCGAGCAGTACTTC. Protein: CASRQGSKGEQYF.

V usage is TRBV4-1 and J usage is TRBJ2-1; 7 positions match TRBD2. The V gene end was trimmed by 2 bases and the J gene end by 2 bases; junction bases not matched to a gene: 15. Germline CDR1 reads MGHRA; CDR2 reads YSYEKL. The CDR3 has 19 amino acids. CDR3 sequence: CASSQSGLGLAPPYNEQFF. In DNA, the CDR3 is TGCGCCAGCAGCCAATCCGGACTAGGTTTAGCCCCCCCCTACAATGAGCAGTTCTTC.

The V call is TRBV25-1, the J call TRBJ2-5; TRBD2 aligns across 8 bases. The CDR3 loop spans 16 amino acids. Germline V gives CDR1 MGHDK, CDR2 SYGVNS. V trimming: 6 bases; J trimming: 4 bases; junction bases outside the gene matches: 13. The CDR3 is CASSVGTRVLGETQYF. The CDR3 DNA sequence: TGTGCCAGCAGCGTCGGGACTAGAGTTTTGGGAGAGACCCAGTACTTC.

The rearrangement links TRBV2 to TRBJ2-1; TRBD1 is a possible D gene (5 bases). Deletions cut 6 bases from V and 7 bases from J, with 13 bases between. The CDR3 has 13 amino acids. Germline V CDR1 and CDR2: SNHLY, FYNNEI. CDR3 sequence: CASSGQGGNEQFF. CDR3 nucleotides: TGTGCCAGCAGCGGGCAGGGTGGAAATGAGCAGTTCTTC.

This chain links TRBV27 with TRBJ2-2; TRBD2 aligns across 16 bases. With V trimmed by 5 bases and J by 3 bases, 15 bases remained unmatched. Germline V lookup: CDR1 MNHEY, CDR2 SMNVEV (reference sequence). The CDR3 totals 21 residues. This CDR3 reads CASSRPRQGLAGGPYTGELFF. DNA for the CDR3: TGTGCCAGCAGTCGCCCCCGCCAGGGACTAGCGGGGGGGCCGTACACCGGGGAGCTGTTTTTT.